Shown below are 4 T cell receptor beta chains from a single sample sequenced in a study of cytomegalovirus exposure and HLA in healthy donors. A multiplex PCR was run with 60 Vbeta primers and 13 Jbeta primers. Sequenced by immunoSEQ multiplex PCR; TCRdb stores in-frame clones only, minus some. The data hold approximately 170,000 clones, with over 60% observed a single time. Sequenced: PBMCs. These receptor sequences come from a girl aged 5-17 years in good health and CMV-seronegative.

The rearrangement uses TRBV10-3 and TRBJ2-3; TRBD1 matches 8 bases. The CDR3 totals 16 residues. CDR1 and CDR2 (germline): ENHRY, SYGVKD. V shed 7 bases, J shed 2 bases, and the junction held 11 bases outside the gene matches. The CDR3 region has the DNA TGTGCCATCATGGGCCCTGGACAGGGTAACACAGATACGCAGTATTTT. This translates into CAIMGPGQGNTDTQYF.

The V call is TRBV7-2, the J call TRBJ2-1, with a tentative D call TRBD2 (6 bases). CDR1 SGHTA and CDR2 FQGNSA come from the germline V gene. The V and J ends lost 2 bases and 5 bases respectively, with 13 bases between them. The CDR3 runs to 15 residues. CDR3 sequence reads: CASSLWRGGHNEQFF. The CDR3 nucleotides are TGTGCCAGCAGCTTATGGAGGGGCGGCCACAATGAGCAGTTCTTC.

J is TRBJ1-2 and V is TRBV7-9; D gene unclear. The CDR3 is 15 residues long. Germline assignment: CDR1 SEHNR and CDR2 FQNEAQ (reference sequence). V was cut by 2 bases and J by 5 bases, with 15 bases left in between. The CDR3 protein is CASSLLPGSGYGYTF. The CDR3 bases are TGTGCCAGCAGCTTACTCCCGGGCAGCGGATATGGCTACACCTTC.

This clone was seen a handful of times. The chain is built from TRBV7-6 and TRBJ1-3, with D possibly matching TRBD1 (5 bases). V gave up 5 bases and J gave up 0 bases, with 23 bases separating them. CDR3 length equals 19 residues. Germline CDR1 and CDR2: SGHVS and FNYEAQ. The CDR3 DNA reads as TGTGCCAGCAGCCCCAGAGGCGGCAGGGCCCAATCCTCTGGAAACACCATATATTTT. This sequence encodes CASSPRGGRAQSSGNTIYF.